This T cell receptor (beta chain) is from a study of CD8+ T cells in alopecia areata. Looking at the study overall: Dosing spanned 6 to 18 months on tofacitinib, then 6 months off drug. Study-wide results and caveats: In scalp and blood during tofacitinib, many expanded lesional clones persisted.

The V and J ends lost 4 bases and 0 bases respectively, with 5 bases between them. This CDR3 comprises 12 residues. Germline V gene data show CDR1 as SGHRS and CDR2 as YFSETQ. This clone was found once. As yet, its antigen is unknown. The identical CDR3 is also encoded by other nucleotide sequences in the sample. Treatment denoted: oral pan-JAK inhibitor, 5-10 mg twice daily. RNA was extracted and reverse transcribed into cDNA as the sequencing template. The data were produced by immunoSEQ multiplex PCR, yet TCRdb's version contains in-frame clones alone and is incomplete. The data contain 250,000 to 300,000 clones, about 62% of them singletons.

The sequencing here drew on CD4+ T cells sorted from blood, taken at week 24, from a patient treated with tofacitinib. The source is a human donor with alopecia areata. The chain recombines TRBV5-1 with TRBJ2-7; D gene uncertain. Written as DNA, the CDR3 is TGCGCCAGCAGCCTCAGCTCCTACGAGCAGTACTTC. It encodes CASSLSSYEQYF.